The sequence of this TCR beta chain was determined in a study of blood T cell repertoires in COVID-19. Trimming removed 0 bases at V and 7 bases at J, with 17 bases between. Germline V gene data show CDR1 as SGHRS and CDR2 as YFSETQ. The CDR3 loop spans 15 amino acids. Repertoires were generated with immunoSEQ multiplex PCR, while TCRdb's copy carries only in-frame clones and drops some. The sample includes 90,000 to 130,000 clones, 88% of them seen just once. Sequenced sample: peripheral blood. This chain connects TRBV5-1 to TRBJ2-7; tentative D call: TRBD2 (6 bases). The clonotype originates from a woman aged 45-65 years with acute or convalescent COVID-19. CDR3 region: CASSLAVFRAGEQYF. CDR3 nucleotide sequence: TGCGCCAGCAGCTTGGCCGTTTTTAGGGCGGGAGAGCAGTACTTC.